A single sample gave rise to the 10 T cell receptor beta chains below, sequenced in a study of blood T cell repertoires in COVID-19. Some clones are missing from TCRdb's copy, which holds only in-frame ones; the method was immunoSEQ multiplex PCR. The sample contains some 230,000 clones, 80% to 90% of which appear only once. The sequencing sample was made of PBMCs or T cells enriched from blood (not recorded which). These receptor sequences come from a young woman in a cohort exposed to, infected with or recovered from COVID-19 (not recorded which).

V gene TRBV7-6 combines with J gene TRBJ2-1, with 8 bases aligning to TRBD2. The CDR3 covers 16 residues. V was clipped by 5 bases and J by 3 bases; unmatched bases: 9. Germline V gene data show CDR1 as SGHVS and CDR2 as FNYEAQ. The CDR3 loop is CASSPTAGALYNEQFF. The CDR3 DNA is TGTGCCAGCAGCCCGACAGCGGGAGCACTCTACAATGAGCAGTTCTTC.

V usage is TRBV6-1 and J usage is TRBJ2-1; 7 bases align to TRBD1. This CDR3 is 15 amino acids long. The V segment lost 2 bases and the J segment 0 bases; nucleotides outside the gene matches: 1. The germline gives CDR1 MNHNS, CDR2 SASEGT. The CDR3 DNA sequence: TGTGCCAGCAGTGAACAGGGGGTCTCCTACAATGAGCAGTTCTTC. It is translated as CASSEQGVSYNEQFF.

The chain joins TRBV7-2 to TRBJ2-7, with 8 bases matching TRBD1. CDR3 length: 14 amino acids. With V trimmed by 4 bases and J by 6 bases, 8 bases remained unmatched. From germline, CDR1 is SGHTA and CDR2 FQGNSA. CDR3 in amino acids: CASSWGRTGIEQYF. The DNA of the CDR3 is TGTGCCAGCAGCTGGGGTAGGACAGGGATCGAGCAGTACTTC.

This chain connects TRBV7-6 to TRBJ1-2; the match to TRBD1 covers 7 bases. The germline gives CDR1 SGHVS, CDR2 FNYEAQ. V shed 4 bases, J shed 6 bases, and the junction held 5 bases outside the gene matches. The CDR3 loop spans 13 amino acids. The CDR3 DNA follows: TGTGCCAGCAGCTACCCGACAGGGCATGGCTACACCTTC. Protein sequence: CASSYPTGHGYTF.

The CDR3 sequence is CASSPRTGRNTEAFF. DNA for the CDR3: TGTGCCAGTAGTCCCCGGACAGGTAGGAACACTGAAGCTTTCTTT. The chain combines TRBV19 with TRBJ1-1, with TRBD1 matching 7 bases. The CDR3 totals 15 residues. V dropped 5 bases and J dropped 1; count of bases not matched to a gene: 7. Germline V gene lookup returns CDR1 LNHDA and CDR2 SQIVND (reference sequence).

The genes are TRBV19 and TRBJ1-5; D is undetermined. The ends were cut back, 2 bases at V and 4 bases at J, with 6 bases in the middle. The CDR3 is 13 amino acids. The V gene's germline CDR1 is LNHDA and CDR2 SQIVND (reference sequence). The CDR3 nucleotides read TGTGCCAGTAGTATACAGAAAAATCAGCCCCAGCATTTT. This codes for CASSIQKNQPQHF.

The V call is TRBV27, the J call TRBJ2-7, with a weak D call TRBD2 (6 bases). Trimming shortened V by 7 bases and J by 3 bases, and 13 bases separated the two germline ends. The CDR3 extends over 13 amino acids. CDR1 is MNHEY and CDR2 is SMNVEV in the germline V gene (reference sequence). The CDR3 is CASTAGLGYEQYF. The CDR3 DNA sequence: TGTGCCAGCACCGCGGGACTGGGCTACGAGCAGTACTTC.

This clone was seen just once. This sequence joins TRBV10-2 and TRBJ2-7; 10 bases agree with TRBD1. This CDR3 has 17 amino acids. From germline, CDR1 is WSHSY and CDR2 SAAADI. V lost 0 bases to trimming and J lost 3 bases; unmatched junction nucleotides: 8. The CDR3 DNA is TGCGCCAGCAGTGAGTCTTCCGGGACAGGGGAGTTCTACGAGCAGTACTTC. Encoded protein: CASSESSGTGEFYEQYF.

This sequence joins TRBV2 and TRBJ2-1; D is undetermined. Germline CDR1 reads SNHLY; CDR2 reads FYNNEI. The CDR3 is made up of 13 amino acids. V gave up 4 bases and J gave up 2 bases, with 6 bases separating them. CDR3: CASSGPPYNEQFF. CDR3 DNA sequence: TGTGCCAGCAGTGGGCCACCCTACAATGAGCAGTTCTTC.

V and J are TRBV5-1 and TRBJ2-5; possible D gene TRBD2, 5 bases. V lost 2 bases and J 2 bases, leaving 7 bases between the germline ends. The CDR3 is 13 amino acids. Germline CDR1 reads SGHRS; CDR2 reads YFSETQ. CDR3 in amino acids: CASSLAVQETQYF. Written as DNA, the CDR3 is TGCGCCAGCAGCTTAGCGGTACAAGAGACCCAGTACTTC.